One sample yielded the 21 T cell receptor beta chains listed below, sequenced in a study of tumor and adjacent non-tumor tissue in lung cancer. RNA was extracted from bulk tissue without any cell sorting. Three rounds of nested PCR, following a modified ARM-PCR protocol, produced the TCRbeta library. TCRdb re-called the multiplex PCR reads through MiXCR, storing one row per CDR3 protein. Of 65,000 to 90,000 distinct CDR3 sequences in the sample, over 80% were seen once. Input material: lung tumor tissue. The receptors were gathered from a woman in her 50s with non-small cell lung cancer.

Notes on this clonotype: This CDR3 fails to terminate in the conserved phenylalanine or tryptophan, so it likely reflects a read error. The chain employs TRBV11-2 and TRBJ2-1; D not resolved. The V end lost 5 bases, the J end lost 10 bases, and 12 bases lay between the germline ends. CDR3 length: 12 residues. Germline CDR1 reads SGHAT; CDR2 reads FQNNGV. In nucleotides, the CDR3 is TGTGCCAGCAGCCTCTCCGGATACGAGCAGTTCTTG. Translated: CASSLSGYEQFL.

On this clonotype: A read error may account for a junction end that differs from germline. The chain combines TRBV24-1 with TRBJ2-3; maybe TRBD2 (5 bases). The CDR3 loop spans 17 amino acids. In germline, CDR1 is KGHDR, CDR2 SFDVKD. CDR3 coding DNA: TGTGCCATCAGTGACACGACTATAAGAGTAAGCACAGATACGCAGTATTTT. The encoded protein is CAISDTTIRVSTDTQYF.

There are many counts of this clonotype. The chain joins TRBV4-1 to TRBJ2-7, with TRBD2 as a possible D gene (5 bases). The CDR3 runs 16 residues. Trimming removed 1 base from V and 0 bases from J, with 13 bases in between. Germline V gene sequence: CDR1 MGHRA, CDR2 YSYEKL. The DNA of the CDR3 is TGCGCCAGCAGCCAAGCTTTCCTAGCCTTCTCCTACGAGCAGTACTTC. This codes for CASSQAFLAFSYEQYF.

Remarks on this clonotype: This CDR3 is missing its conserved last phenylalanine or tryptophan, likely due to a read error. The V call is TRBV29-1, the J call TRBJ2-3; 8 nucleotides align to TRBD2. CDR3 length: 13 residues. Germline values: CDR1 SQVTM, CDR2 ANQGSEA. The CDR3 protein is CTVDSGNTDTQYL. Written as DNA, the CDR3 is TGCACAGTTGATAGCGGGAACACAGATACGCAGTATTTA.

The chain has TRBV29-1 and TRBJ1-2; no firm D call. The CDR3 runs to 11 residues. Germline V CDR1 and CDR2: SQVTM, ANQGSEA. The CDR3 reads CSGLSAYGYTF. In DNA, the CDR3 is TGCAGTGGTCTGTCAGCGTATGGCTACACCTTC.

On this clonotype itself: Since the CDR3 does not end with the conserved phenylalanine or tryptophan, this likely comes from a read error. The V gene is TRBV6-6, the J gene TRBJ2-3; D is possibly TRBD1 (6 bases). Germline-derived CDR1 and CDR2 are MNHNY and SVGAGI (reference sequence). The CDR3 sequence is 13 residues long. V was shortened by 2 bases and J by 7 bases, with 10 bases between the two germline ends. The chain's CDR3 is CASSYQGTYTQYV. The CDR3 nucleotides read TGTGCCAGCAGTTACCAGGGGACATATACGCAGTATGTT.

CDR3 protein: CAGGVHAGGSGGQYF. The CDR3 DNA sequence: TGTGCCGGCGGAGTACACGCGGGAGGTTCGGGGGGCCAGTACTTC. The chain has TRBV6-5 and TRBJ2-5, with 8 bases fitting TRBD2. Germline values: CDR1 MNHEY, CDR2 SVGAGI. The CDR3 covers 15 residues. J gave up 10 bases and V 11 bases, and 21 bases lay outside the gene matches.

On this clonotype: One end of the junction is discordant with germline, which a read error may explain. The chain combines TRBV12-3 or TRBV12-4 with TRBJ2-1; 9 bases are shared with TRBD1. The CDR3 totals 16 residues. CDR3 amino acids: CASSRGGTGLFNEHFF. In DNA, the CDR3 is TGTGCTAGCAGTCGGGGCGGGACAGGGTTATTCAATGAGCATTTCTTC.

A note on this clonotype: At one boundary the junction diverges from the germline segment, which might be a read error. The CDR3 coding sequence is TGTGCCAGCAGCTCTAGCCCCACAGTGAGCCTCTTC. Translation: CASSSSPTVSLF. This chain uses TRBV11-2 with TRBJ2-1, with a weak D call TRBD2 (5 bases). Germline CDR1 and CDR2: SGHAT and FQNNGV. This CDR3 region has 12 residues.

For the CDR3, the DNA is TGTGCCAGCAGTTTCGAAGAGACCCAGTTCTTC. It yields the protein CASSFEETQFF. The V gene is TRBV12-3 or TRBV12-4, the J gene TRBJ2-5, with D hard to call. TRBJ2-1 explains the end of the DNA better; the J call may be wrong. The CDR3 runs 11 residues.

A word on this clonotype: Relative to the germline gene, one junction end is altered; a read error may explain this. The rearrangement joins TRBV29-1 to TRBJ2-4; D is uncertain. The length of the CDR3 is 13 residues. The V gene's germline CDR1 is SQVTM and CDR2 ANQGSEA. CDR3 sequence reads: CRARDNERNIQYF. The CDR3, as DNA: TGCAGGGCGAGAGACAATGAGCGAAACATTCAATACTTC.

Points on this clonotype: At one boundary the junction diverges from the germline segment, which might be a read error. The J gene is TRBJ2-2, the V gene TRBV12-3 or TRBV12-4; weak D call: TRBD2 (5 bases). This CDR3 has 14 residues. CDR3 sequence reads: CASSTIGIAGELFF. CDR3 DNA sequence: TGTGCCAGCAGCACGATAGGGATTGCTGGGGAGCTGTTTTTC.

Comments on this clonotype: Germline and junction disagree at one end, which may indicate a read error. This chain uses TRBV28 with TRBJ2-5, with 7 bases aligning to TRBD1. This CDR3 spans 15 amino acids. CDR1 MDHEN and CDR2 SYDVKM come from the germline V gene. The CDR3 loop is CTSRQRGGAEKTQYF. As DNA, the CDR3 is TGTACCAGCAGGCAAAGAGGGGGCGCGGAGAAGACCCAGTACTTC.

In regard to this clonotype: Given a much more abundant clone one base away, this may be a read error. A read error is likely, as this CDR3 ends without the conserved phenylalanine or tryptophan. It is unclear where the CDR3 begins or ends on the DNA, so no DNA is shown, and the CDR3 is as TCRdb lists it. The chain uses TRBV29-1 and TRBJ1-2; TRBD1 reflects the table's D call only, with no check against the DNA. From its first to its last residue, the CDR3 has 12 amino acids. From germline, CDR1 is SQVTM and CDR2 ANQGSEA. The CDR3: CSAHGQGVGCTL.

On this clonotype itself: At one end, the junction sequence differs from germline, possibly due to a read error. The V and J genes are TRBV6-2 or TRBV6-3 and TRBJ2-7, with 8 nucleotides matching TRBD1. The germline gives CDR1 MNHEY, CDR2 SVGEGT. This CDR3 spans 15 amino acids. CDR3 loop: CASNSYGQGGNEEYF. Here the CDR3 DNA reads TGTGCCAGCAATTCCTACGGACAGGGTGGAAACGAGGAGTACTTC.

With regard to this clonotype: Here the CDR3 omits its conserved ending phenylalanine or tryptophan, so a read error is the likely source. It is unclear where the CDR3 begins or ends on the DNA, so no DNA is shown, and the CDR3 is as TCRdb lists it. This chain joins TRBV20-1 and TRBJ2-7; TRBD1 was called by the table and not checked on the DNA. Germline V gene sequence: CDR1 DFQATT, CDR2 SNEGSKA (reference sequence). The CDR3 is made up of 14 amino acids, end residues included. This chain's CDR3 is CSAPPGTQPYEQYL.

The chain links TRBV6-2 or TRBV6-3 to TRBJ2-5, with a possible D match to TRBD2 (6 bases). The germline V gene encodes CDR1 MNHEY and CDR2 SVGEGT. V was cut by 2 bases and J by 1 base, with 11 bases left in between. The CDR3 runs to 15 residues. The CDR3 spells CASSYDTGSQETQYF. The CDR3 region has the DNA TGTGCCAGCAGTTACGATACCGGGAGCCAAGAGACCCAGTACTTC.

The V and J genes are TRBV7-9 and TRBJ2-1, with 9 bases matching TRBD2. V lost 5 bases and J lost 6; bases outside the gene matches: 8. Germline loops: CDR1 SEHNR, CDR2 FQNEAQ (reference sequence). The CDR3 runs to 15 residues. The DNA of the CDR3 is TGTGCCAGCAGCCTCTTGCGGGAGGGCCTCAATGAGCAGTTCTTC. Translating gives CASSLLREGLNEQFF.

The CDR3 reads CASALKAQGSEAFF. Here the CDR3 DNA reads TGTGCCAGTGCCCTTAAAGCGCAGGGATCTGAAGCTTTCTTT. V usage is TRBV19 and J usage is TRBJ1-1; tentative D call: TRBD1 (5 bases). This CDR3 region has 14 residues. The germline V gene encodes CDR1 LNHDA and CDR2 SQIVND (reference sequence). V was pared by 8 bases and J by 6 bases, with 19 bases between.

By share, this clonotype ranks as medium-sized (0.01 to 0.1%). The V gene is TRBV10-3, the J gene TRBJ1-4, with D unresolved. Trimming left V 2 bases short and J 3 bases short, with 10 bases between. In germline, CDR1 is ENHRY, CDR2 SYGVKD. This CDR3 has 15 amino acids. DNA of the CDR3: TGTGCCATCAGTGAGCCCGGCCCCTCTAATGAAAAACTGTTTTTT. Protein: CAISEPGPSNEKLFF.

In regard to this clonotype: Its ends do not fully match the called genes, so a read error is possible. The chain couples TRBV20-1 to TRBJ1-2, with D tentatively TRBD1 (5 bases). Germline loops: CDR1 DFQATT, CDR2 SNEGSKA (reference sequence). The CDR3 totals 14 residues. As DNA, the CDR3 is TGCAATGCTGGAGACAGAGCAGTTAACTATGGCTACACCTTC. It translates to CNAGDRAVNYGYTF.